This entry concerns a single T cell receptor beta chain. Profiled with immunoSEQ multiplex PCR; TCRdb holds only in-frame clones, not every one. The sample has some 60,000 clones; more than 60% are singletons. These data come from a study of blood T cell repertoires in COVID-19. V gave up 5 bases and J gave up 7 bases; unmatched junction bases: 8. The CDR3 is 15 residues long. Germline V gene data show CDR1 as SGHVS and CDR2 as FQNEAQ. The V call is TRBV7-8, the J call TRBJ1-6, with 7 bases lining up with TRBD1. Input material: peripheral blood. The sequence was collected from a woman in her forties or fifties with active or convalescent COVID-19. The CDR3 DNA reads as TGTGCCAGCAGCATCCGGGACAGCAACAATTCACCCCTCCACTTT. It specifies CASSIRDSNNSPLHF.